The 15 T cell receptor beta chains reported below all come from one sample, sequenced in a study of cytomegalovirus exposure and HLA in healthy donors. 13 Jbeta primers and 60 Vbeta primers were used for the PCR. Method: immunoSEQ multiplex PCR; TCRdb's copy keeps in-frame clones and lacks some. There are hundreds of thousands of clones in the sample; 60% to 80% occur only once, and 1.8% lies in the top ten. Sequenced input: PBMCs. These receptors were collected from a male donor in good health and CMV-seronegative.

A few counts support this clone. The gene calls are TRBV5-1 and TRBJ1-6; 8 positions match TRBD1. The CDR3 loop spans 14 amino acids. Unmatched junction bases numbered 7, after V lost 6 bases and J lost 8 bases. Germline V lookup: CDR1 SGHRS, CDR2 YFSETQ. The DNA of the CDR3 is TGCGCCAGCACCCCGTCAGGGGGCGATTCACCCCTCCACTTT. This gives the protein CASTPSGGDSPLHF.

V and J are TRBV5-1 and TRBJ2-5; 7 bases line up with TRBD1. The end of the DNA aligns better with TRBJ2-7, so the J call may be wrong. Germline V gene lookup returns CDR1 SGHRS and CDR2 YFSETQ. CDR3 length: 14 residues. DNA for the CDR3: TGCGCCAGCAGCCCAACAGGGGACACCCTCGAGCAGTACTTC. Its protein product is CASSPTGDTLEQYF.

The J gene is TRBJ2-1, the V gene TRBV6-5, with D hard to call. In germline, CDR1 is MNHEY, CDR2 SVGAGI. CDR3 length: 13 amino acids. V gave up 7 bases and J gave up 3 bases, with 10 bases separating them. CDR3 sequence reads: CASTDNLYNEQFF. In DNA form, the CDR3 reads TGTGCCAGCACAGACAACCTCTACAATGAGCAGTTCTTC.

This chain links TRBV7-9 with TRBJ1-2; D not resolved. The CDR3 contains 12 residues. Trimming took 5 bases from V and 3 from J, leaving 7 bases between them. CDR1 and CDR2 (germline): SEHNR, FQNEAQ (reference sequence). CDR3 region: CASSQSDYGYTF. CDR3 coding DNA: TGTGCCAGCAGCCAAAGCGACTATGGCTACACCTTC. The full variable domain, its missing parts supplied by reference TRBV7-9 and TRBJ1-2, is DTGVSQNPRHKITKRGQNVTFRCDPISEHNRLYWYRQTLGQGPEFLTYFQNEAQLEKSRLLSDRFSAERPKGSFSTLEIQRTEQGDSAMYLCASSQSDYGYTFGSGTRLTVV.

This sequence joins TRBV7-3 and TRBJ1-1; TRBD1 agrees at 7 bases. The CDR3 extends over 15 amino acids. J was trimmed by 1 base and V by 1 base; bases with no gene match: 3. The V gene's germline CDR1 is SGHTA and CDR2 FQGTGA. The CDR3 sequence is CASSLRGGQNTEAFF. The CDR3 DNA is TGTGCCAGCAGCTTAAGAGGGGGCCAGAACACTGAAGCTTTCTTT.

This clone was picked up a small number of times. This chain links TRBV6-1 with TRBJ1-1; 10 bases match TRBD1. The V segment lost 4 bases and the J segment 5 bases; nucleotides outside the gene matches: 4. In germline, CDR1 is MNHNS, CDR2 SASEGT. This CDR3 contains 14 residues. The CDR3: CASSGTGGRTEAFF. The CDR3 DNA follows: TGTGCCAGCAGTGGGACAGGGGGGCGGACTGAAGCTTTCTTT.

The CDR3 is CASSYWGGGSSYEQYF. The CDR3 bases are TGTGCCAGCAGTTACTGGGGGGGAGGGAGCTCCTACGAGCAGTACTTC. The chain joins TRBV6-5 to TRBJ2-7; TRBD2 aligns across 7 bases. The length of the CDR3 is 16 residues. Germline loops: CDR1 MNHEY, CDR2 SVGAGI. With V trimmed by 1 base and J by 0 bases, 6 bases remained unmatched.

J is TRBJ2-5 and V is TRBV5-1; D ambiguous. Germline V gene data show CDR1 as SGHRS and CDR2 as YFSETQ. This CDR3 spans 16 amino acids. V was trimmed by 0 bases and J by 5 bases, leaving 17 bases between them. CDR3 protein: CASSLAEVRAAETQYF. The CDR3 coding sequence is TGCGCCAGCAGCTTGGCCGAGGTTCGAGCCGCGGAGACCCAGTACTTC. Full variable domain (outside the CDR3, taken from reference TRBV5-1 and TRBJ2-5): KAGVTQTPRYLIKTRGQQVTLSCSPISGHRSVSWYQQTPGQGLQFLFEYFSETQRNKGNFPGRFSGRQFSNSRSEMNVSTLELGDSALYLCASSLAEVRAAETQYFGPGTRLLVL.

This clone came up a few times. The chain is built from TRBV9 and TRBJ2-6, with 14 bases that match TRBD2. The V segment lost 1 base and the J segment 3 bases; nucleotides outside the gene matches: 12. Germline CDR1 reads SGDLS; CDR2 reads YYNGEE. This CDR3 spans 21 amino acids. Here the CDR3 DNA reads TGTGCCAGCAGCGTAACCCCGGGACTAGCGGGGGCCGGGGGTGGGGCCAACGTCCTGACTTTC. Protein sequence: CASSVTPGLAGAGGGANVLTF.

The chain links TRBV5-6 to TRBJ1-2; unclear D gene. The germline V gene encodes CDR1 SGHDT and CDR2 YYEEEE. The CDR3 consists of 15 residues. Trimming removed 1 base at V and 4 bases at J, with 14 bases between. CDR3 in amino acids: CASSLLQRAGYGYTF. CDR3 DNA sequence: TGTGCCAGCAGCTTGTTACAACGGGCGGGCTATGGCTACACCTTC. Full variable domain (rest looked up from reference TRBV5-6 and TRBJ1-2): DAGVTQSPTHLIKTRGQQVTLRCSPKSGHDTVSWYQQALGQGPQFIFQYYEEEERQRGNFPDRFSGHQFPNYSSELNVNALLLGDSALYLCASSLLQRAGYGYTFGSGTRLTVV.

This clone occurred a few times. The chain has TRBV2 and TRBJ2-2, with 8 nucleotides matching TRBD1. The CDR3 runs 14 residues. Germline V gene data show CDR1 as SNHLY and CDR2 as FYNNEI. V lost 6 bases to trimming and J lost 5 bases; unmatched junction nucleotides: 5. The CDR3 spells CASSTGGRTGELFF. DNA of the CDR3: TGTGCCAGCAGCACAGGGGGGAGAACCGGGGAGCTGTTTTTT.

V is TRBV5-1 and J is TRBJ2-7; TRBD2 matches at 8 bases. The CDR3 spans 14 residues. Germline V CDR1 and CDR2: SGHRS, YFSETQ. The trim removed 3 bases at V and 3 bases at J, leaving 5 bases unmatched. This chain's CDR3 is CASSWTSTDYEQYF. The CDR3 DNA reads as TGCGCCAGCAGCTGGACTAGCACCGACTACGAGCAGTACTTC.

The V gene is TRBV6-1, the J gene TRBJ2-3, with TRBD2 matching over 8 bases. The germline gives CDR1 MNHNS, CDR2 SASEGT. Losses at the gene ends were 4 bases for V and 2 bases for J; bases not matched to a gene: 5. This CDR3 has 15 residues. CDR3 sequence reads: CASSGRRGATDTQYF. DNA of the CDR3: TGTGCCAGCAGTGGGAGGCGGGGGGCCACAGATACGCAGTATTTT.

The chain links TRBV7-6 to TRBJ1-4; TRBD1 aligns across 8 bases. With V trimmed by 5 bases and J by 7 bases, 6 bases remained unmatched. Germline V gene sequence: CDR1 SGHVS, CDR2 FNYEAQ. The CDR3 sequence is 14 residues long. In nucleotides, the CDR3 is TGTGCCAGCAGCCCACGACAGGGGAGTGAAAAACTGTTTTTT. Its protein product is CASSPRQGSEKLFF.

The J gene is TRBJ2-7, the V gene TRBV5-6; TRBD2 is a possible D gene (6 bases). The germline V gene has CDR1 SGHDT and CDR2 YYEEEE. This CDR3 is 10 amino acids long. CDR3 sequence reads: CGREIYEQYF. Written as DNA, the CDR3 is TGTGGCCGGGAGATTTACGAGCAGTACTTC.